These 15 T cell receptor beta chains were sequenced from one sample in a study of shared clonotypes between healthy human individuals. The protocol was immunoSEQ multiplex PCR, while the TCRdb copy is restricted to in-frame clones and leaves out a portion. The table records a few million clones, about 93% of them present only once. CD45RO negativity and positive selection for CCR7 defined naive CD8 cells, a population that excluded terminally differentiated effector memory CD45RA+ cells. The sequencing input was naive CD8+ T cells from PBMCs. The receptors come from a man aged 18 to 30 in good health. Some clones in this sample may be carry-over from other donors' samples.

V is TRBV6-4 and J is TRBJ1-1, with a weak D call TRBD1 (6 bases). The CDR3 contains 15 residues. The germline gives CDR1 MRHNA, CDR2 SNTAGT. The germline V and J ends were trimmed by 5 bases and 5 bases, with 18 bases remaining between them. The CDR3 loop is CASSPLYGTLTEAFF. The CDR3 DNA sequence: TGTGCCAGCAGTCCCTTGTACGGGACACTGACTGAAGCTTTCTTT.

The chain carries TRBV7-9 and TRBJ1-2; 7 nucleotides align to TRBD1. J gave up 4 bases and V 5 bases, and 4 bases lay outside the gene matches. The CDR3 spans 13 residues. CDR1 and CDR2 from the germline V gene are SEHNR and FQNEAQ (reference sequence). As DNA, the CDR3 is TGTGCCAGCAGCGCCAACAGGGGCTATGGCTACACCTTC. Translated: CASSANRGYGYTF. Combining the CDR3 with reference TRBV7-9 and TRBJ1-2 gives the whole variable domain DTGVSQNPRHKITKRGQNVTFRCDPISEHNRLYWYRQTLGQGPEFLTYFQNEAQLEKSRLLSDRFSAERPKGSFSTLEIQRTEQGDSAMYLCASSANRGYGYTFGSGTRLTVV.

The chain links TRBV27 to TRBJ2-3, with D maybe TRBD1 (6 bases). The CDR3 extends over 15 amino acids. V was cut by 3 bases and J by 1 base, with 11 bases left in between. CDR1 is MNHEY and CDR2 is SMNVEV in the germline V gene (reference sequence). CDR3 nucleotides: TGTGCCAGCAGTTTGGCCCGGACAGGCACAGATACGCAGTATTTT. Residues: CASSLARTGTDTQYF.

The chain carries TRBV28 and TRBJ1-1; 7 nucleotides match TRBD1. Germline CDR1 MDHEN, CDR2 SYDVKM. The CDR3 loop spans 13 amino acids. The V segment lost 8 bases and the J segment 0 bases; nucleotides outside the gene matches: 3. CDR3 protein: CASGGQMNTEAFF. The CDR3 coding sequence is TGTGCCAGCGGGGGACAGATGAACACTGAAGCTTTCTTT.

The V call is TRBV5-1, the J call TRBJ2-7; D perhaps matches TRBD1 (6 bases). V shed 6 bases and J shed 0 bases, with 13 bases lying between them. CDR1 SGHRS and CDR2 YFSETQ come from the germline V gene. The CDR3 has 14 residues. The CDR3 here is CASTDRDTSYEQYF. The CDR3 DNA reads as TGCGCCAGCACTGACCGGGACACCTCCTACGAGCAGTACTTC.

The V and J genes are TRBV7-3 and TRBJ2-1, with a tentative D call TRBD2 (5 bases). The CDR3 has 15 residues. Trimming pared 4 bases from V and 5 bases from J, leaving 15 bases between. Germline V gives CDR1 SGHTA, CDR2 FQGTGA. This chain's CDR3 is CASSSIPGNDNEQFF. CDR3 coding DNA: TGTGCCAGCAGCTCAATCCCCGGGAACGACAATGAGCAGTTCTTC.

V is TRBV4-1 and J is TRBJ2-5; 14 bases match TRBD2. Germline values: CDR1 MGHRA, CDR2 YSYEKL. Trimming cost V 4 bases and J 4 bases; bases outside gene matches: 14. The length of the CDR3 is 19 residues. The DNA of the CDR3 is TGCGCCAGCAGCCCCGGACTAGCGGGAGGAGGAAGGATTGTAGAGACCCAGTACTTC. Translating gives CASSPGLAGGGRIVETQYF.

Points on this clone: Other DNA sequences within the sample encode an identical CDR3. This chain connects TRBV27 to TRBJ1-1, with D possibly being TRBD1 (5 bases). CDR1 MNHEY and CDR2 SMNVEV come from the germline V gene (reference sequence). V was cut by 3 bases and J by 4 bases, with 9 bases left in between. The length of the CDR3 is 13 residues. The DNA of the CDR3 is TGTGCCAGCAGTTTGGGGCGTGGCACTGAAGCTTTCTTT. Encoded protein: CASSLGRGTEAFF.

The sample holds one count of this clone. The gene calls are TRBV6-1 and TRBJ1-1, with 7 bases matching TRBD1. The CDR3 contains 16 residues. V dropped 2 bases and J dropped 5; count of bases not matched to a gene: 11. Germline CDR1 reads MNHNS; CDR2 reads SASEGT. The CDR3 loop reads CASSEIGQGEGTEAFF. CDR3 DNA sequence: TGTGCCAGCAGTGAAATTGGGCAGGGGGAGGGTACTGAAGCTTTCTTT.

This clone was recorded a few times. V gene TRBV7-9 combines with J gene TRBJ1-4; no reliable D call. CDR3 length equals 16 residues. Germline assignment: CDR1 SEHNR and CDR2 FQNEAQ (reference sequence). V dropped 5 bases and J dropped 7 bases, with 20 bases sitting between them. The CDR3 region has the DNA TGTGCCAGCAGCAGCGGAAATGGACCGATTTCTGAAAAACTGTTTTTT. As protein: CASSSGNGPISEKLFF.

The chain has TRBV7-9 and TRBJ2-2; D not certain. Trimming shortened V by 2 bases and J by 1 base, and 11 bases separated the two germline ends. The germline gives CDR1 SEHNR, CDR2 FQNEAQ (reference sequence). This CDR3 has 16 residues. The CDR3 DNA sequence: TGTGCCAGCAGCTTAATGCCGCCGGGGAACACCGGGGAGCTGTTTTTT. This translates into CASSLMPPGNTGELFF. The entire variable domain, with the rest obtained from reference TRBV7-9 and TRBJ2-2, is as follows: DTGVSQNPRHKITKRGQNVTFRCDPISEHNRLYWYRQTLGQGPEFLTYFQNEAQLEKSRLLSDRFSAERPKGSFSTLEIQRTEQGDSAMYLCASSLMPPGNTGELFFGEGSRLTVL.

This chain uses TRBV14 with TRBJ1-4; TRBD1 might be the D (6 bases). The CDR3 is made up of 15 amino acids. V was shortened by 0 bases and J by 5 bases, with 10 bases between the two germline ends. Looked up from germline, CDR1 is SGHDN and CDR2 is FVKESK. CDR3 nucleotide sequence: TGTGCCAGCAGCCAAGATCGGACAGCGAATGAAAAACTGTTTTTT. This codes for CASSQDRTANEKLFF.

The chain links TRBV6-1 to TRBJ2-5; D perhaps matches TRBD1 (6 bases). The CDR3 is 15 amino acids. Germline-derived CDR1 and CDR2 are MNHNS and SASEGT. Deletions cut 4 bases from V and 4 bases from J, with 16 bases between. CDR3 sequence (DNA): TGTGCCAGCAGTGCTACTACAGGGTTTAGAGAGACCCAGTACTTC. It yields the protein CASSATTGFRETQYF.

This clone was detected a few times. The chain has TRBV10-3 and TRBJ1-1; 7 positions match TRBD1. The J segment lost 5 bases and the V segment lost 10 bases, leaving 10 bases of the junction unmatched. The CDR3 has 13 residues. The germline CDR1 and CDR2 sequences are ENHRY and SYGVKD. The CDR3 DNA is TGTGCCACCCGAATGGGACAGCCAACTGAAGCTTTCTTT. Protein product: CATRMGQPTEAFF.

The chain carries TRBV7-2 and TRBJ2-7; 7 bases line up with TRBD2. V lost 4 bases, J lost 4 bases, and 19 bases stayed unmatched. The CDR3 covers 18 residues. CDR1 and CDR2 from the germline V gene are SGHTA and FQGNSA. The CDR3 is CASSSPLVAGIANYEQYF. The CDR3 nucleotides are TGTGCCAGCAGCTCCCCGCTGGTAGCGGGCATTGCCAATTACGAGCAGTACTTC.